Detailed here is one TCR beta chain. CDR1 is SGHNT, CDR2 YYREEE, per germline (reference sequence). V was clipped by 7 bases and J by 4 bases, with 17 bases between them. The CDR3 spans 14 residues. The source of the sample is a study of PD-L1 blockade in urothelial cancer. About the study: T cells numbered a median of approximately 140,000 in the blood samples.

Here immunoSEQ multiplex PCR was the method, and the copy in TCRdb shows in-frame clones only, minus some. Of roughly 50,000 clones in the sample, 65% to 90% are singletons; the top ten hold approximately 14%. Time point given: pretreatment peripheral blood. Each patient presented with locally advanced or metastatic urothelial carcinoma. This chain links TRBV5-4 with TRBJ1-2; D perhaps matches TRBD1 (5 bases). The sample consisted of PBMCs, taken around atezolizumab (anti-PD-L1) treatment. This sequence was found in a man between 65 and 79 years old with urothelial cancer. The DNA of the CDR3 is TGTGCCAGCCTTGGGGCAGGAAAGACCTATGGCTACACCTTC. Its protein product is CASLGAGKTYGYTF.